The next 29 T cell receptor beta chains were all read from a single sample in a study of early T cells in non-severe SARS-CoV-2 infection. TCRdb reprocessed the 5' RACE reads with MiXCR, giving one entry per CDR3 protein. This table holds roughly 75,000 distinct CDR3 sequences, around 9.9% found once. Sequencing used whole blood. These TCRs come from an adult who was a healthcare worker with PCR-confirmed SARS-CoV-2 infection or an uninfected control (not recorded which).

The rearrangement links TRBV28 to TRBJ2-6; D gene uncertain. There are 14 residues in the CDR3. V shed 6 bases and J shed 0 bases, with 6 bases lying between them. The germline V gene has CDR1 MDHEN and CDR2 SYDVKM. In nucleotides, the CDR3 is TGTGCCAGCAGACAAACCTCTGGGGCCAACGTCCTGACTTTC. Its translation is CASRQTSGANVLTF. Full variable domain (rest looked up from reference TRBV28 and TRBJ2-6): DVKVTQSSRYLVKRTGEKVFLECVQDMDHENMFWYRQDPGLGLRLIYFSYDVKMKEKGDIPEGYSVSREKKERFSLILESASTNQTSMYLCASRQTSGANVLTFGAGSRLTVL.

CDR3 residues: CASSPRKERSGYTF. Here the CDR3 DNA reads TGTGCCAGCAGTCCCCGAAAGGAAAGGAGTGGCTACACCTTC. The chain combines TRBV12-3 or TRBV12-4 with TRBJ1-2; D gene uncertain. V was trimmed by 5 bases and J by 7 bases, leaving 17 bases between them. This CDR3 is 14 amino acids long.

This clonotype was seen at least ten times. The gene calls are TRBV10-3 and TRBJ2-3; possibly TRBD2 for D (6 bases). This CDR3 has 13 residues. Germline V gene lookup returns CDR1 ENHRY and CDR2 SYGVKD. Trimming took 4 bases from V and 1 from J, leaving 6 bases between them. For the CDR3, the DNA is TGTGCCATCAGTGGGAGGGGCACAGATACGCAGTATTTT. Encoded protein: CAISGRGTDTQYF.

This clonotype was observed at least ten times. The rearrangement joins TRBV7-9 to TRBJ1-2, with a weak D call TRBD1 (5 bases). Trimming removed 1 base at V and 3 bases at J, with 12 bases between. Germline V gives CDR1 SEHNR, CDR2 FQNEAQ (reference sequence). The CDR3 contains 15 residues. In nucleotides, the CDR3 is TGTGCCAGCAGCTTAGGGGGCGCCGGGCACTATGGCTACACCTTC. It specifies CASSLGGAGHYGYTF.

The table lists this clonotype with many counts. The rearrangement joins TRBV12-3 or TRBV12-4 to TRBJ2-4; D uncertain. This CDR3 has 15 amino acids. With 6 bases removed from V and 0 bases from J, the gap between germline ends came to 12 bases. This CDR3 is CASSQTIVAKNIQYF. In DNA form, the CDR3 reads TGTGCCAGCAGCCAGACCATAGTAGCCAAAAACATTCAGTACTTC.

This clonotype has ten or more counts. V is TRBV7-9 and J is TRBJ1-1; 7 bases align to TRBD1. Germline CDR1 is SEHNR and CDR2 is FQNEAQ (reference sequence). V lost 5 bases, J lost 6 bases, and 3 bases stayed unmatched. This CDR3 comprises 12 residues. CDR3 nucleotide sequence: TGTGCCAGCAGCAGCGGGACAGCTGAAGCTTTCTTT. Encoded protein: CASSSGTAEAFF.

Only one count was recorded for this clonotype. A much more abundant neighbour one base away suggests this may be a read error. V gene TRBV2 combines with J gene TRBJ1-6; D is uncertain. Germline CDR1 SNHLY, CDR2 FYNNEI. This CDR3 is 16 amino acids long. CDR3: CASRTRHRRTNSPLLF. CDR3 nucleotide sequence: TGTGCCAGCAGGACCCGACATAGACGAACCAATTCACCCCTCCTCTTT.

This clonotype was seen only a few times. CDR3 in amino acids: CASSTPGGEAFF. DNA for the CDR3: TGTGCCAGCAGTACCCCCGGGGGGGAAGCTTTCTTT. The chain couples TRBV6-5 to TRBJ1-1; D is perhaps TRBD1 (5 bases). V gave up 5 bases and J gave up 8 bases, with 12 bases separating them. CDR3 length equals 12 residues. In germline, CDR1 is MNHEY, CDR2 SVGAGI.

This clonotype was counted ten times or more. V and J are TRBV5-6 and TRBJ1-2; no clear D gene. The germline V gene has CDR1 SGHDT and CDR2 YYEEEE. CDR3 length: 14 amino acids. The ends were cut back, 4 bases at V and 8 bases at J, with 18 bases in the middle. In DNA form, the CDR3 reads TGTGCCAGCAGCCGGGGAACACTCCCCCAAGGCTACACCTTC. The encoded protein is CASSRGTLPQGYTF.

The CDR3 loop reads CASSLMGAGINYNEQFF. The CDR3 DNA is TGTGCCAGCAGCTTAATGGGAGCGGGGATAAATTACAATGAGCAGTTCTTC. The rearrangement links TRBV7-3 to TRBJ2-1; 7 bases match TRBD2. Trimming removed 1 base from V and 4 bases from J; junction bases left unmatched: 10. This CDR3 is 17 amino acids long. Germline lookup yields CDR1 SGHTA and CDR2 FQGTGA.

This clonotype has only a few counts. This sequence joins TRBV6-1 and TRBJ2-3; D is ambiguous. The CDR3 runs to 15 residues. Trimming removed 5 bases at V and 6 bases at J, with 18 bases between. Per germline, CDR1 MNHNS and CDR2 SASEGT. This CDR3 is CASSPRVRARDTQYF. The CDR3 nucleotides are TGTGCCAGCAGTCCTAGGGTCCGGGCGCGGGATACGCAGTATTTT.

Many counts were recorded for this clonotype. The chain joins TRBV28 to TRBJ1-5; tentative D call: TRBD1 (6 bases). CDR1 is MDHEN and CDR2 is SYDVKM in the germline V gene. Trimming cost V 4 bases and J 1 base, with 11 bases left between them. The CDR3 totals 15 residues. The chain's CDR3 is CASSSDSRSNQPQHF. CDR3 nucleotide sequence: TGTGCCAGCAGTTCGGACAGTCGCAGCAATCAGCCCCAGCATTTT.

V usage is TRBV28 and J usage is TRBJ2-7; 8 nucleotides line up with TRBD1. CDR3 length equals 15 residues. CDR1 and CDR2 (germline): MDHEN, SYDVKM. J lost 3 bases, V lost 2 bases, and 6 bases had no gene match. The DNA for the CDR3 is TGTGCCAGCAGTTTACCCTCCAGGGGGCTCTACGAGCAGTACTTC. Translation: CASSLPSRGLYEQYF.

This clonotype showed up many times. The V call is TRBV5-6, the J call TRBJ2-4; 13 bases agree with TRBD2. The CDR3 loop spans 19 amino acids. V shed 1 base, J shed 0 bases, and the junction held 7 bases outside the gene matches. CDR1 is SGHDT, CDR2 YYEEEE, per germline. This CDR3 reads CASSLRTSGSAAAKNIQYF. In DNA, the CDR3 is TGTGCCAGCAGCTTGAGGACTAGCGGGAGTGCTGCAGCCAAAAACATTCAGTACTTC.

This clonotype was counted at least ten times. The chain couples TRBV28 to TRBJ2-7; the D is unclear. Trimming stripped 3 bases from V and 6 bases from J, with 9 bases between. Germline CDR1 reads MDHEN; CDR2 reads SYDVKM. The CDR3 has 12 amino acids. The CDR3: CASSFPTGEQYF. The CDR3 bases are TGTGCCAGCAGTTTCCCGACCGGCGAGCAGTACTTC.

This clonotype was counted at least ten times. The rearrangement joins TRBV7-7 to TRBJ2-3; the D gene is possibly TRBD2 (5 bases). Trimming left V 4 bases short and J 2 bases short, with 10 bases between. The CDR3 runs to 14 residues. CDR1 SSHAT and CDR2 FNYEAQ come from the germline V gene (reference sequence). CDR3 DNA: TGTGCCAGCAGCTCCGGGATTTCCACAGATACGCAGTATTTT. It translates to CASSSGISTDTQYF.

This chain links TRBV7-6 with TRBJ2-2, with unresolved D. In germline, CDR1 is SGHVS, CDR2 FNYEAQ. CDR3 size: 12 residues. Trimming removed 5 bases at V and 8 bases at J, with 9 bases between. The CDR3 DNA follows: TGTGCCAGCAGCGAAGACTGGGGGGAGCTGTTTTTT. Its protein product is CASSEDWGELFF. The full variable domain, in which reference TRBV7-6 and TRBJ2-2 provide the parts outside the CDR3, is GAGVSQSPRYKVTKRGQDVALRCDPISGHVSLYWYRQALGQGPEFLTYFNYEAQQDKSGLPNDRFSAERPEGSISTLTIQRTEQRDSAMYRCASSEDWGELFFGEGSRLTVL.

A few counts support this clonotype. The chain has TRBV5-6 and TRBJ2-7; D may match TRBD1 or TRBD2 (5 bases each). The CDR3 sequence is 11 residues long. Trimming pared 0 bases from V and 10 bases from J, leaving 8 bases between. Germline V gives CDR1 SGHDT, CDR2 YYEEEE. DNA for the CDR3: TGTGCCAGCAGCTTGGCTGGGGACCAGTACTTC. Amino acid sequence: CASSLAGDQYF.

Ten or more counts support this clonotype. The CDR3: CASAPAGVRSEQFF. The CDR3 DNA is TGTGCCAGCGCTCCAGCGGGAGTTCGGAGTGAGCAGTTCTTC. The chain couples TRBV12-3 or TRBV12-4 to TRBJ2-1; the match to TRBD2 covers 8 bases. V gave up 8 bases and J gave up 9 bases; unmatched junction bases: 12. The CDR3 has 14 residues.

The gene calls are TRBV28 and TRBJ2-4; 7 bases agree with TRBD2. CDR1 is MDHEN, CDR2 SYDVKM, per germline. The V and J ends lost 6 bases and 7 bases, in that order; junction bases with no gene match: 9. The CDR3 has 14 amino acids. The CDR3 nucleotides are TGTGCCAGCAGCCCCGGGGGAGGGCGGAACATTCAGTACTTC. It translates to CASSPGGGRNIQYF.

This clonotype was counted many times. J is TRBJ2-7 and V is TRBV29-1; the D gene is possibly TRBD1 (6 bases). Germline V gene lookup returns CDR1 SQVTM and CDR2 ANQGSEA. V lost 8 bases and J 3 bases, leaving 17 bases between the germline ends. The CDR3 contains 13 residues. Here the CDR3 DNA reads TGCAGCACACTGGGGCAGGGGAACTACGAGCAGTACTTC. As protein: CSTLGQGNYEQYF.

The rearrangement uses TRBV20-1 and TRBJ1-5, with 9 bases identical to TRBD1. After removal of 4 bases from V and 7 bases from J, the junction contained 11 bases not matched to a gene. CDR1 and CDR2 (germline): DFQATT, SNEGSKA (reference sequence). CDR3 size: 15 residues. The CDR3 reads CSATPGQGPRQPQHF. CDR3 DNA sequence: TGCAGTGCTACACCGGGACAGGGACCCAGGCAGCCCCAGCATTTT.

This clonotype was seen only a few times. The chain has TRBV14 and TRBJ2-1; TRBD2 agrees at 15 bases. CDR1 is SGHDN and CDR2 is FVKESK in the germline V gene. The CDR3 is made up of 18 amino acids. V was clipped by 3 bases and J by 10 bases; unmatched bases: 13. DNA for the CDR3: TGTGCCAGCAGCCATCCCGGTCGGGGACTAGCGGGAGGTTGGGAGCAGTTCTTC. Residues: CASSHPGRGLAGGWEQFF. Full variable domain (missing parts from reference TRBV14 and TRBJ2-1): EAGVTQFPSHSVIEKGQTVTLRCDPISGHDNLYWYRRVMGKEIKFLLHFVKESKQDESGMPNNRFLAERTGGTYSTLKVQPAELEDSGVYFCASSHPGRGLAGGWEQFFGPGTRLTVL.

The chain joins TRBV9 to TRBJ1-2; D not certain. Per the germline V gene, CDR1 is SGDLS and CDR2 is YYNGEE. V lost 4 bases and J 5 bases, leaving 15 bases between the germline ends. The CDR3 loop spans 14 amino acids. CDR3 DNA: TGTGCCAGCAGCCCCCAGGTATCAACTTATGGCTACACCTTC. Amino acids: CASSPQVSTYGYTF.

The rearrangement links TRBV20-1 to TRBJ1-2, with D tentatively TRBD1 (5 bases). With 3 bases removed from V and 5 bases from J, the gap between germline ends came to 19 bases. Looked up from germline, CDR1 is DFQATT and CDR2 is SNEGSKA (reference sequence). CDR3 length equals 15 residues. CDR3 nucleotide sequence: TGCAGTGCTAGTCAAAGCGGGGGGACGGGTTATGGCTACACCTTC. Amino acids: CSASQSGGTGYGYTF.

This sequence joins TRBV12-3 or TRBV12-4 and TRBJ2-1; TRBD1 or TRBD2 may be the D gene (5 bases each). Trimming left V 5 bases short and J 0 bases short, with 11 bases between. The CDR3 is 15 amino acids. The CDR3 nucleotides are TGTGCCAGCAGTCTACGGGGACGCTCCTACAATGAGCAGTTCTTC. Residues: CASSLRGRSYNEQFF.

This clonotype was seen repeatedly, ten times or more. The chain combines TRBV9 with TRBJ2-7; D perhaps matches TRBD2 (6 bases). The CDR3 is made up of 15 amino acids. Germline CDR1 is SGDLS and CDR2 is YYNGEE. V lost 4 bases, J lost 3 bases, and 17 bases lay in between. The CDR3 sequence is CASSPSHGSLYEQYF. The CDR3 bases are TGTGCCAGCAGCCCCTCACACGGGAGCCTCTACGAGCAGTACTTC.

There are a few counts of this clonotype. The CDR3 coding sequence is TGTGCCAGCAGCTTGGAATCAGGGTTCAACTATGGCTACACCTTC. This sequence encodes CASSLESGFNYGYTF. The chain is built from TRBV5-6 and TRBJ1-2; D perhaps matches TRBD1 (5 bases). Germline loops: CDR1 SGHDT, CDR2 YYEEEE. This CDR3 spans 15 amino acids. Trimming cost V 0 bases and J 2 bases, with 11 bases left between them. Full variable domain (rest looked up from reference TRBV5-6 and TRBJ1-2): DAGVTQSPTHLIKTRGQQVTLRCSPKSGHDTVSWYQQALGQGPQFIFQYYEEEERQRGNFPDRFSGHQFPNYSSELNVNALLLGDSALYLCASSLESGFNYGYTFGSGTRLTVV.

V gene TRBV12-3 or TRBV12-4 combines with J gene TRBJ2-1; D ambiguous. The CDR3 is 15 amino acids. The germline V and J ends were trimmed by 5 bases and 4 bases, with 15 bases remaining between them. The CDR3 protein is CASSVWIRSYNEQFF. CDR3 DNA sequence: TGTGCCAGCAGTGTATGGATACGGTCTTACAATGAGCAGTTCTTC.